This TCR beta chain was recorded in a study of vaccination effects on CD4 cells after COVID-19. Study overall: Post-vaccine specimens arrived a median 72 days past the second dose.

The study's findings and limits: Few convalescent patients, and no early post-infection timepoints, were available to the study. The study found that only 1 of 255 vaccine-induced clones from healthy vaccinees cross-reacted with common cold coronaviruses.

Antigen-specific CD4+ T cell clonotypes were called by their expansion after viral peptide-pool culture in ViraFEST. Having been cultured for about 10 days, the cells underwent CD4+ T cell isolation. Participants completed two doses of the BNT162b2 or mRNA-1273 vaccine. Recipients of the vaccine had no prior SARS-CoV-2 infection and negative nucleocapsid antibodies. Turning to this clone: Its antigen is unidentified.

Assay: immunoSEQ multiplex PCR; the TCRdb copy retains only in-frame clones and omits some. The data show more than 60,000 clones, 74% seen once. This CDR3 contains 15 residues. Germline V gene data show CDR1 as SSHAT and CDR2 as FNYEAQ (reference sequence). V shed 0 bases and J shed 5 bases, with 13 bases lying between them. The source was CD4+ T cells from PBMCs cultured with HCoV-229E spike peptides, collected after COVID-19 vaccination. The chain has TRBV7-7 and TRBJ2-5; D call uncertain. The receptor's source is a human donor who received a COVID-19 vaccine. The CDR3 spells CASSLAPAVGETQYF. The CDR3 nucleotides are TGTGCCAGCAGCTTAGCGCCGGCAGTAGGGGAGACCCAGTACTTC. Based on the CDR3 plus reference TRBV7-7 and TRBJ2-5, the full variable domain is GAGVSQSPRYKVTKRGQDVTLRCDPISSHATLYWYQQALGQGPEFLTYFNYEAQPDKSGLPSDRFSAERPEGSISTLTIQRTEQRDSAMYRCASSLAPAVGETQYFGPGTRLLVL.